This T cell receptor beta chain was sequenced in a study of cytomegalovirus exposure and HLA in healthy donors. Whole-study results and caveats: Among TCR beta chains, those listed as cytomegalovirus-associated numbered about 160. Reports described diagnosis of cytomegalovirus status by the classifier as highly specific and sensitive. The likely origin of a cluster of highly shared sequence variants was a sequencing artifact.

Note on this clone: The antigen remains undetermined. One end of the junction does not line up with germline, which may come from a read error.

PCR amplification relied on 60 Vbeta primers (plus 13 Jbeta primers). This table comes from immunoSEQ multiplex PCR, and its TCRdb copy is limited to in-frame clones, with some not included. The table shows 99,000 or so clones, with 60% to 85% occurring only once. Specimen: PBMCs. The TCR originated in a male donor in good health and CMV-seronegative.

For the CDR3, the DNA is TGTGCTAGCAGCCCCAGCCGGGGGGGGAGAGGGTGGGAGCAGTTCTTC. Protein sequence: CASSPSRGGRGWEQFF. The rearrangement joins TRBV7-7 to TRBJ2-1; 8 positions agree with TRBD2. Germline assignment: CDR1 SSHAT and CDR2 FNYEAQ (reference sequence). CDR3 length: 16 amino acids.